Here is one T cell receptor (beta chain) with its context. One junction end does not reproduce the germline sequence, and a read error may be involved. This entry is derived from a study of Ad26.COV2.S vaccination and SARS-CoV-2 variants. For the study at large: COV1001, an Ad26.COV2.S trial, supplied this vaccine-arm donor. Intramuscular Ad26.COV2.S at 5x10^10 or 1x10^11 viral particles.

Treatment noted: about 20 received Ad26.COV2.S at low or high dose, single or two shots; a few received placebo; per-sample allocation not given. Material that was analyzed had been drawn on day 63 after the first vaccine or placebo injection. Per the germline V gene, CDR1 is SSHAT and CDR2 is FNYEAQ (reference sequence). CDR3 length: 15 residues. Clones were sequenced by immunoSEQ multiplex PCR, and TCRdb holds only the in-frame ones, with some missing. The sample consists of hundreds of thousands of clones, around 87% of them appearing once. This chain links TRBV7-7 with TRBJ2-5; TRBD1 matches 11 bases. The TCR originated in a person aged 18-65 years who received the Ad26.COV2.S COVID-19 vaccine or a placebo. Sequenced here: peripheral blood, sampled in a trial of Ad26.COV2.S vaccine versus placebo. CDR3 in amino acids: CASSLGTGGQETQYF. CDR3 DNA sequence: TGTGCTAGCAGCTTAGGGACAGGGGGGCAAGAGACCCAGTACTTC.